These 27 T cell receptor beta chains came from one sample sequenced in a study of CD8 T cells in Susac syndrome. After extraction with the RNeasy kit, about 0.45 to 1 ug of the RNA was reverse transcribed using random hexamers. Each CDR3 protein is one row after TCRdb ran MiXCR on the immunoSEQ multiplex PCR reads. The sample records more than 200,000 distinct CDR3 sequences, about 94% being singletons. Sequencing used CD4+ T cells from PBMCs. These receptor sequences come from a human donor with Susac syndrome.

The chain employs TRBV4-3 and TRBJ2-7; D is unresolved. Germline values: CDR1 LGHNA, CDR2 YSLEER. Between the trimmed V and J ends, which lost 0 bases and 3 bases, there was a span of 6 bases. The CDR3 has 13 amino acids. The CDR3 protein is CASSQDLNYEQYF. In nucleotides, the CDR3 is TGCGCCAGCAGCCAAGATCTGAACTACGAGCAGTACTTC.

This clonotype is a singleton in its sample. J is TRBJ1-1 and V is TRBV19; D is perhaps TRBD1 (5 bases). The V end was cut by 10 bases, the J end by 4 bases, with 16 bases between. The germline CDR1 and CDR2 sequences are LNHDA and SQIVND (reference sequence). The CDR3 spans 13 residues. The CDR3 here is CATSREPGTEAFF. The CDR3 DNA follows: TGTGCCACCAGCAGGGAACCCGGCACTGAAGCTTTCTTT.

V is TRBV10-3 and J is TRBJ1-2; D is possibly TRBD1 (6 bases). V dropped 0 bases and J dropped 7 bases, with 9 bases sitting between them. In germline, CDR1 is ENHRY, CDR2 SYGVKD. The CDR3 is 13 amino acids. As DNA, the CDR3 is TGTGCCATCAGTGAGTCTGACAGGACTGGCTACACCTTC. It translates to CAISESDRTGYTF.

The chain is built from TRBV7-2 and TRBJ2-5; 11 bases map to TRBD1. V shed 5 bases and J 4 bases; nucleotides not matched to a gene: 12. The CDR3 spans 17 residues. Germline V gene lookup returns CDR1 SGHTA and CDR2 FQGNSA. The CDR3 coding sequence is TGTGCCAGCAGCGTAGGACTGGCCGGGACAGGGGGAGAGACCCAGTACTTC. Translation gives CASSVGLAGTGGETQYF.

The V gene is TRBV7-9, the J gene TRBJ1-4; 8 positions agree with TRBD1. V gave up 5 bases and J gave up 7 bases; unmatched junction bases: 3. The CDR3 spans 13 residues. Per germline, CDR1 SEHNR and CDR2 FQNEAQ (reference sequence). This chain's CDR3 is CASSPGGSEKLFF. CDR3 nucleotides: TGTGCCAGCAGCCCAGGGGGCAGTGAAAAACTGTTTTTT.

The chain recombines TRBV30 with TRBJ2-5; D not resolved. Germline CDR1 reads GTSNPN; CDR2 reads SVGIG (reference sequence). Trimming shortened V by 4 bases and J by 3 bases, and 6 bases separated the two germline ends. This CDR3 comprises 11 residues. CDR3 bases: TGTGCCTGGACCACAAAAGAGACCCAGTACTTC. Translated: CAWTTKETQYF. Full variable domain (rest looked up from reference TRBV30 and TRBJ2-5): SQTIHQWPATLVQPVGSPLSLECTVEGTSNPNLYWYRQAAGRGLQLLFYSVGIGQISSEVPQNLSASRPQDRQFILSSKKLLLSDSGFYLCAWTTKETQYFGPGTRLLVL.

The gene calls are TRBV9 and TRBJ2-3; TRBD2 matches at 7 bases. The germline V gene has CDR1 SGDLS and CDR2 YYNGEE. Losses at the gene ends were 1 base for V and 0 bases for J; bases not matched to a gene: 5. There are 16 residues in the CDR3. CDR3 nucleotides: TGTGCCAGCAGCGTATCGGGACTAACGAGCACAGATACGCAGTATTTT. Protein: CASSVSGLTSTDTQYF.

The genes are TRBV7-9 and TRBJ2-7, with no clear D. The CDR3 consists of 15 residues. Germline lookup yields CDR1 SEHNR and CDR2 FQNEAQ (reference sequence). Trimming shortened V by 5 bases and J by 0 bases, and 14 bases separated the two germline ends. CDR3 amino acids: CASSPRSGYSYEQYF. The CDR3 nucleotides read TGTGCCAGCAGCCCGAGATCCGGTTACTCCTACGAGCAGTACTTC.

The chain carries TRBV24-1 and TRBJ2-3, with D unclear. This CDR3 has 16 residues. The germline V and J ends were trimmed by 5 bases and 0 bases, with 14 bases remaining between them. CDR1 is KGHDR, CDR2 SFDVKD, per germline. In nucleotides, the CDR3 is TGTGCCACCAGTGCCCCTAATGGGTTTAGCACAGATACGCAGTATTTT. It yields the protein CATSAPNGFSTDTQYF.

The V call is TRBV12-5, the J call TRBJ1-6, with D perhaps TRBD1 (5 bases). Germline-derived CDR1 and CDR2 are LGHNT and FRNRAP. V was shortened by 6 bases and J by 4 bases, with 19 bases between the two germline ends. CDR3 length: 17 residues. The CDR3, as DNA: TGTGCTAGTGGCCCCCCGGTGGCAGGGAGGTATAATTCACCCCTCCACTTT. Residues: CASGPPVAGRYNSPLHF. Using reference TRBV12-5 and TRBJ1-6 for the parts outside the CDR3, the full variable domain is DARVTQTPRHKVTEMGQEVTMRCQPILGHNTVFWYRQTMMQGLELLAYFRNRAPLDDSGMPKDRFSAEMPDATLATLKIQPSEPRDSAVYFCASGPPVAGRYNSPLHFGNGTRLTVT.

The rearrangement uses TRBV30 and TRBJ1-2, with D perhaps matching TRBD1 (6 bases). V lost 0 bases and J lost 4, with 15 bases in between. CDR1 and CDR2 (germline): GTSNPN, SVGIG (reference sequence). The CDR3 spans 15 residues. CDR3 sequence (DNA): TGTGCCTGGAGTGTTTTACGACAGGCCTTCTATGGCTACACCTTC. Protein product: CAWSVLRQAFYGYTF.

This clonotype was detected a few times. The J gene is TRBJ1-1, the V gene TRBV12-3 or TRBV12-4; D might be TRBD1 (5 bases). The V and J ends lost 0 bases and 5 bases respectively, with 7 bases between them. The CDR3 extends over 13 amino acids. CDR3 nucleotides: TGTGCCAGCAGTTTAGCAGGGGAAACTGAAGCTTTCTTT. Its translation is CASSLAGETEAFF.

The chain employs TRBV6-4 and TRBJ2-3; D is possibly TRBD1 (5 bases). From germline, CDR1 is MRHNA and CDR2 SNTAGT. The CDR3 runs 13 residues. V was shortened by 6 bases and J by 1 base, with 8 bases between the two germline ends. The CDR3 loop reads CASSRQRTDTQYF. The CDR3 DNA reads TGTGCCAGCAGCCGACAGCGCACAGATACGCAGTATTTT.

V and J are TRBV7-3 and TRBJ2-7; 11 bases line up with TRBD2. Germline V gene sequence: CDR1 SGHTA, CDR2 FQGTGA. The V segment lost 5 bases and the J segment 0 bases; nucleotides outside the gene matches: 3. This CDR3 has 15 residues. This chain's CDR3 is CASSAGLAGSYEQYF. The CDR3 region has the DNA TGTGCCAGCAGCGCCGGACTAGCGGGCTCCTACGAGCAGTACTTC.

This clonotype has just one count. The genes are TRBV14 and TRBJ1-6; D possibly corresponds to TRBD1 (5 bases). This CDR3 comprises 15 residues. Germline CDR1 is SGHDN and CDR2 is FVKESK. The V end was cut by 4 bases, the J end by 7 bases, with 14 bases between. This CDR3 reads CASSRLGAGNSPLHF. The CDR3 bases are TGTGCCAGCAGCCGGCTAGGGGCTGGAAATTCACCCCTCCACTTT.

J is TRBJ2-2 and V is TRBV18; no firm D call. The germline gives CDR1 KGHSH, CDR2 LQKENI. Between the trimmed V and J ends, which lost 3 bases and 4 bases, there was a span of 15 bases. This CDR3 contains 16 residues. The CDR3, as DNA: TGTGCCAGCTCACCCAAACCCAGGTCGAGCACCGGGGAGCTGTTTTTT. It encodes CASSPKPRSSTGELFF.

The chain's CDR3 is CASSFRQGVAFF. CDR3 nucleotides: TGTGCCAGCAGTTTTAGGCAGGGGGTTGCTTTCTTT. The gene calls are TRBV12-3 or TRBV12-4 and TRBJ1-1, with TRBD1 matching over 7 bases. This CDR3 is built from 12 residues. V trimming: 3 bases; J trimming: 11 bases; junction bases outside the gene matches: 6.

This clonotype has just a few counts. The chain links TRBV18 to TRBJ2-3; unclear D gene. Trimming removed 2 bases from V and 6 bases from J, with 3 bases in between. Germline V CDR1 and CDR2: KGHSH, LQKENI. The CDR3 spans 11 residues. The CDR3 DNA reads TGTGCCAGCTCACCAGGTGATACGCAGTATTTT. Protein product: CASSPGDTQYF.

This chain links TRBV29-1 with TRBJ2-7, with 7 bases lining up with TRBD1. The germline CDR1 and CDR2 sequences are SQVTM and ANQGSEA. The CDR3 extends over 12 amino acids. Trimming cost V 7 bases and J 2 bases; bases outside gene matches: 5. CDR3 residues: CSGRDRAYEQYF. CDR3 nucleotides: TGCAGCGGGCGTGACAGGGCCTACGAGCAGTACTTC.

V gene TRBV9 combines with J gene TRBJ1-1, with 8 bases lining up with TRBD1. This CDR3 spans 13 amino acids. In germline, CDR1 is SGDLS, CDR2 YYNGEE. Trimming removed 4 bases from V and 8 bases from J; junction bases left unmatched: 7. CDR3 nucleotides: TGTGCCAGCAGCTTCACCGGGACAGGAGAAGCTTTCTTT. It yields the protein CASSFTGTGEAFF.

In DNA, the CDR3 is TGTGCCAGCGGCACTCCGGGACACCTAGCCAAAAACATTCAGTACTTC. Protein product: CASGTPGHLAKNIQYF. V and J are TRBV12-3 or TRBV12-4 and TRBJ2-4, with D maybe TRBD1 (6 bases). This CDR3 comprises 16 residues. Trimming took 8 bases from V and 0 from J, leaving 17 bases between them.

This clonotype has just one count. V is TRBV6-5 and J is TRBJ2-1; TRBD2 is a possible D gene (7 bases). CDR1 and CDR2 (germline): MNHEY, SVGAGI. V was trimmed by 6 bases and J by 2 bases, leaving 11 bases between them. The CDR3 covers 14 residues. CDR3 nucleotides: TGTGCCAGCAGGGGAGGGGGGCCCTACAATGAGCAGTTCTTC. Its translation is CASRGGGPYNEQFF.

V and J are TRBV5-1 and TRBJ2-3; D remains ambiguous. CDR1 is SGHRS, CDR2 YFSETQ, per germline. Trimming took 2 bases from V and 2 from J, leaving 9 bases between them. The CDR3 runs to 14 residues. The CDR3, as DNA: TGCGCCAGCAGCTTAAGTCAGATCACAGATACGCAGTATTTT. It yields the protein CASSLSQITDTQYF.

The V and J genes are TRBV30 and TRBJ1-2, with a weak D call TRBD1 (6 bases). Germline-derived CDR1 and CDR2 are GTSNPN and SVGIG (reference sequence). CDR3 length equals 13 residues. Trimming stripped 3 bases from V and 2 bases from J, with 10 bases between. CDR3 region: CAWSGDRNYGYTF. CDR3 nucleotides: TGTGCCTGGAGCGGAGACAGGAACTATGGCTACACCTTC.

The chain recombines TRBV6-5 with TRBJ1-2; 9 bases line up with TRBD1. This CDR3 has 13 residues. Germline-derived CDR1 and CDR2 are MNHEY and SVGAGI. With 8 bases clipped from V and 8 bases from J, the junction kept 9 bases outside the gene matches. The CDR3 DNA is TGTGCCAGCTATCCGGGACAGGGAAGCGGCTACACCTTC. This encodes CASYPGQGSGYTF.

V is TRBV30 and J is TRBJ1-5; D is unresolved. Germline assignment: CDR1 GTSNPN and CDR2 SVGIG (reference sequence). CDR3 length: 12 residues. V was trimmed by 8 bases and J by 3 bases, leaving 11 bases between them. CDR3 coding DNA: TGTGCCGGCTCGGATTCCAATCAGCCCCAGCATTTT. Amino acid sequence: CAGSDSNQPQHF.

Only a few counts were recorded for this clonotype. This chain links TRBV3-1 with TRBJ1-5; D remains ambiguous. CDR1 and CDR2 (germline): LGHDT, YNNKEL (reference sequence). The V end was cut by 0 bases, the J end by 4 bases, with 4 bases between. This CDR3 has 13 residues. The chain's CDR3 is CASSQDLNQPQHF. The CDR3 DNA follows: TGTGCCAGCAGCCAAGATTTGAATCAGCCCCAGCATTTT.